This T cell receptor beta chain was recovered during a study of T cells after yellow fever vaccination. MiXCR, run by TCRdb on the 5' RACE reads, gives a single entry per CDR3 protein. The data show 400,000 to 650,000 distinct CDR3 sequences, 20% to 25% seen once. This CDR3 has 14 residues. Germline V gene data show CDR1 as SGHTA and CDR2 as FQGNSA. This TCR came from a man between 18 and 35 years old who received the YFV17D yellow fever vaccine. The starting material was PBMCs, obtained roughly 23 days after the first yellow fever vaccination. The V gene is TRBV7-2, the J gene TRBJ2-7; 9 bases match TRBD1. The chain's CDR3 is CTTSRGQGPYEQYF. Here the CDR3 DNA reads TGTACAACGAGTAGGGGACAGGGTCCCTACGAGCAGTACTTC.